Following are 23 T cell receptor beta chains from one sample sequenced in a study of follicular helper T cells after annual influenza vaccination. The assay was immunoSEQ multiplex PCR, and TCRdb's table has in-frame clones only and misses some. The sample carries fewer than 9,500 clones, roughly four fifths recorded once. The time point was: 2014-2015 season, pre-vaccination. This specimen consisted of CXCR5+ CD38- circulating T follicular helper cells from blood, obtained on the day of influenza vaccination. Subset reported: circulating Tfh, non-naive CD4+CXCR5+PD-1+ (ICOS+CD38+ or ICOS-CD38-). All receptors derive from an adult who received the influenza vaccine.

DNA for the CDR3: TGTGCCAGCAGTGACTCAGGGGGTCCTTACCAAGAGACCCAGTACTTC. This translates into CASSDSGGPYQETQYF. This rearrangement joins TRBV6-4 to TRBJ2-5, with D maybe TRBD1 (6 bases). The CDR3 runs 16 residues. Per the germline V gene, CDR1 is MRHNA and CDR2 is SNTAGT. Trimming pared 0 bases from V and 0 bases from J, leaving 11 bases between.

The rearrangement links TRBV2 to TRBJ2-1; D uncertain. V lost 3 bases, J lost 7 bases, and 10 bases lay in between. This CDR3 comprises 13 residues. Germline CDR1 SNHLY, CDR2 FYNNEI. CDR3 amino acids: CASSDSLWNEQFF. As DNA, the CDR3 is TGTGCCAGCAGTGACAGCCTCTGGAATGAGCAGTTCTTC.

The chain is built from TRBV2 and TRBJ2-7, with 10 positions matching TRBD1. Trimming removed 0 bases from V and 5 bases from J; junction bases left unmatched: 10. The CDR3 is made up of 17 amino acids. Germline V gene data show CDR1 as SNHLY and CDR2 as FYNNEI. CDR3 amino acids: CASSEALPGTGDNEQYF. In DNA, the CDR3 is TGTGCCAGCAGTGAAGCGCTTCCGGGGACAGGGGACAACGAGCAGTACTTC. Based on the CDR3 plus reference TRBV2 and TRBJ2-7, the full variable domain is EPEVTQTPSHQVTQMGQEVILRCVPISNHLYFYWYRQILGQKVEFLVSFYNNEISEKSEIFDDQFSVERPDGSNFTLKIRSTKLEDSAMYFCASSEALPGTGDNEQYFGPGTRLTVT.

There are a few counts of this clone. J is TRBJ1-3 and V is TRBV9; D gene ambiguous. CDR1 and CDR2 from the germline V gene are SGDLS and YYNGEE. The CDR3 consists of 13 residues. V shed 1 base and J shed 4 bases, with 6 bases lying between them. This chain's CDR3 is CASSVPGGNTIYF. DNA for the CDR3: TGTGCCAGCAGCGTACCAGGAGGAAACACCATATATTTT. Drawing the rest from reference TRBV9 and TRBJ1-3, the complete variable domain is DSGVTQTPKHLITATGQRVTLRCSPRSGDLSVYWYQQSLDQGLQFLIQYYNGEERAKGNILERFSAQQFPDLHSELNLSSLELGDSALYFCASSVPGGNTIYFGEGSWLTVV.

This rearrangement joins TRBV6-1 to TRBJ2-6; 10 bases agree with TRBD1. The CDR3 covers 15 residues. Germline CDR1 and CDR2: MNHNS and SASEGT. V trimming: 10 bases; J trimming: 1 base; junction bases outside the gene matches: 4. The CDR3 is CATRTGGSGANVLTF. The CDR3 region has the DNA TGTGCCACTCGGACAGGGGGTTCTGGGGCCAACGTCCTGACTTTC.

This clone was seen only once. The rearrangement links TRBV18 to TRBJ2-7; TRBD1 agrees at 9 bases. The CDR3 runs 15 residues. CDR1 is KGHSH, CDR2 LQKENI, per germline. The CDR3: CASGYGGQGINEQYF. DNA of the CDR3: TGTGCGAGCGGGTATGGCGGACAGGGGATAAACGAGCAGTACTTC.

The chain joins TRBV2 to TRBJ1-5; D is unresolved. This CDR3 comprises 14 residues. CDR1 and CDR2 from the germline V gene are SNHLY and FYNNEI. Trimming removed 7 bases from V and 0 bases from J, with 10 bases in between. The CDR3 bases are TGTGCCAGCACCGAAAACCATAGCAATCAGCCCCAGCATTTT. Encoded protein: CASTENHSNQPQHF.

The chain couples TRBV2 to TRBJ2-7, with 8 bases aligning to TRBD1. From germline, CDR1 is SNHLY and CDR2 FYNNEI. The CDR3 is made up of 14 amino acids. V lost 9 bases, J lost 0 bases, and 7 bases stayed unmatched. The CDR3 spells CASRSTGGSYEQYF. DNA of the CDR3: TGTGCCAGTCGATCTACAGGGGGCTCCTACGAGCAGTACTTC.

The J gene is TRBJ1-6, the V gene TRBV6-5; 9 bases agree with TRBD1. Germline V gives CDR1 MNHEY, CDR2 SVGAGI. The CDR3 contains 15 residues. Trimming cost V 6 bases and J 9 bases; bases outside gene matches: 9. The CDR3 region has the DNA TGTGCCAGCAGCAAACAAGACAGGGGGAGTTCACCCCTCCACTTT. Protein: CASSKQDRGSSPLHF.

A note on this clone: Germline and junction disagree at one end, which may indicate a read error. DNA of the CDR3: TGTGCCAGCAGCTCTGACACAACCGAGATCGTCTTC. This translates into CASSSDTTEIVF. The gene calls are TRBV7-2 and TRBJ2-1; D remains unclear. This CDR3 is built from 12 residues. The V gene's germline CDR1 is SGHTA and CDR2 FQGNSA.

CDR3 protein: CASIDAANRANVLTF. Here the CDR3 DNA reads TGTGCCAGTATAGACGCGGCTAATCGGGCCAACGTCCTGACTTTC. The chain combines TRBV19 with TRBJ2-6; the D is unclear. Germline CDR1 reads LNHDA; CDR2 reads SQIVND (reference sequence). The CDR3 is 15 residues long. Trimming shortened V by 7 bases and J by 5 bases, and 15 bases separated the two germline ends.

The chain combines TRBV7-9 with TRBJ1-5; D gene uncertain. Germline V gene sequence: CDR1 SEHNR, CDR2 FQNEAQ (reference sequence). The CDR3 length is 12 residues. V was trimmed by 1 base and J by 4 bases, leaving 2 bases between them. The CDR3 loop is CASSLGNQPQHF. The CDR3 DNA reads as TGTGCCAGCAGCTTAGGAAATCAGCCCCAGCATTTT.

The V and J genes are TRBV14 and TRBJ1-6, with 7 bases identical to TRBD1. The CDR3 is 16 amino acids. Per germline, CDR1 SGHDN and CDR2 FVKESK. The V and J ends lost 2 bases and 13 bases, in that order; junction bases with no gene match: 14. Here the CDR3 reads CASSQQSPAGGGPLHF. The DNA for the CDR3 is TGTGCCAGCAGCCAACAAAGTCCGGCAGGGGGTGGGCCCCTCCACTTT.

The chain is built from TRBV27 and TRBJ1-1, with a possible D match to TRBD1 (5 bases). Trimming shortened V by 4 bases and J by 5 bases, and 17 bases separated the two germline ends. Germline CDR1 MNHEY, CDR2 SMNVEV (reference sequence). The CDR3 sequence is 15 residues long. In DNA, the CDR3 is TGTGCCAGCAGTTCGACCGGGGCAGGGAGGACTGAAGCTTTCTTT. Its protein product is CASSSTGAGRTEAFF.

The chain has TRBV12-1 and TRBJ1-5. TRBV12-1 is noted as a pseudogene. The CDR3 is 15 residues long. The CDR3 DNA reads as TGTGCCAGCAGCTTTGGGGTTTGCGGAGATCAGCCCCAGCATTTT. Translation gives CASSFGVCGDQPQHF.

The genes are TRBV7-3 and TRBJ1-5; no definite D call. CDR3 size: 15 residues. Between the trimmed V and J ends, which lost 5 bases and 0 bases, there was a span of 11 bases. The germline V gene encodes CDR1 SGHTA and CDR2 FQGTGA. This CDR3 reads CASSPGMYSNQPQHF. In DNA, the CDR3 is TGTGCCAGCAGCCCTGGGATGTATAGCAATCAGCCCCAGCATTTT.

This clone was picked up a small number of times. The chain carries TRBV5-1 and TRBJ1-4, with TRBD1 identical over 11 bases. Germline V gives CDR1 SGHRS, CDR2 YFSETQ. The CDR3 runs to 17 residues. Trimming took 4 bases from V and 5 from J; bases not matched to a gene: 10. CDR3 nucleotide sequence: TGCGCCAGCAGCGGCCAGGGACAGGGGGGAGGCAATGAAAAACTGTTTTTT. It specifies CASSGQGQGGGNEKLFF.

The sample holds a few counts of this clone. The CDR3 region is CASTRGQHYEQYF. Written as DNA, the CDR3 is TGTGCCAGCACCCGCGGGCAGCACTACGAGCAGTACTTC. This rearrangement joins TRBV11-2 to TRBJ2-7, with D tentatively TRBD2 (5 bases). Trimming shortened V by 7 bases and J by 3 bases, and 13 bases separated the two germline ends. The CDR3 extends over 13 amino acids. CDR1 and CDR2 from the germline V gene are SGHAT and FQNNGV. Full variable domain (remainder filled in from reference TRBV11-2 and TRBJ2-7): EAGVAQSPRYKIIEKRQSVAFWCNPISGHATLYWYQQILGQGPKLLIQFQNNGVVDDSQLPKDRFSAERLKGVDSTLKIQPAKLEDSAVYLCASTRGQHYEQYFGPGTRLTVT.

The chain carries TRBV19 and TRBJ1-1, with a possible D match to TRBD1 (5 bases). Germline assignment: CDR1 LNHDA and CDR2 SQIVND (reference sequence). V lost 7 bases, J lost 1 base, and 10 bases lay in between. The CDR3 length is 13 residues. CDR3 region: CASNPGWNTEAFF. CDR3 sequence (DNA): TGTGCCAGTAACCCAGGGTGGAACACTGAAGCTTTCTTT.

The rearrangement joins TRBV6-6 to TRBJ1-1; weak D call: TRBD1 (6 bases). The CDR3 is 15 amino acids. Germline CDR1 MNHNY, CDR2 SVGAGI (reference sequence). The V end lost 6 bases, the J end lost 1 base, and 15 bases lay between the germline ends. This chain's CDR3 is CASRPYREGNTEAFF. The CDR3 DNA is TGTGCCAGCAGACCTTACAGGGAGGGGAACACTGAAGCTTTCTTT.

This clone has just one count. The V and J genes are TRBV5-1 and TRBJ2-3; 10 bases fit TRBD1. Germline CDR1 reads SGHRS; CDR2 reads YFSETQ. The trim removed 2 bases at V and 3 bases at J, leaving 6 bases unmatched. The CDR3 covers 16 residues. The CDR3 region has the DNA TGCGCCAGCAGCTTACTTGGGACAGGGGTTACAGATACGCAGTATTTT. Residues: CASSLLGTGVTDTQYF.

Only a few counts were recorded for this clone. The rearrangement links TRBV4-1 to TRBJ1-2; TRBD1 agrees at 7 bases. The CDR3 consists of 13 residues. Germline loops: CDR1 MGHRA, CDR2 YSYEKL. Germline trimming cut 1 base from V and 6 bases from J; bases unmatched to any gene: 2. The CDR3 sequence: CASSQVQGDGYTF. CDR3 nucleotides: TGCGCCAGCAGCCAAGTTCAGGGGGATGGCTACACCTTC.

The rearrangement links TRBV18 to TRBJ1-2; unclear D gene. Germline V lookup: CDR1 KGHSH, CDR2 LQKENI. V lost 3 bases and J lost 2, with 4 bases in between. CDR3 length equals 12 residues. Here the CDR3 reads CASSPLNYGYTF. As DNA, the CDR3 is TGTGCCAGCTCACCTCTCAACTATGGCTACACCTTC. Drawing the rest from reference TRBV18 and TRBJ1-2, the complete variable domain is NAGVMQNPRHLVRRRGQEARLRCSPMKGHSHVYWYRQLPEEGLKFMVYLQKENIIDESGMPKERFSAEFPKEGPSILRIQQVVRGDSAAYFCASSPLNYGYTFGSGTRLTVV.